The T cell receptor (beta chain) described here comes from a study of T-cell memory formation after mild COVID-19. Study-wide results and caveats: CD4+ contracting clones were found mainly in CM and EM, and CD8+ ones in EMRA.

TCRdb reprocessed the 5' RACE reads via MiXCR and lists one record per CDR3 protein. The sample consists of 350,000 to 500,000 distinct CDR3 sequences, roughly 17% of them appearing once. Comment on this clonotype: Its specificity is unknown.

The CDR3 consists of 15 residues. The germline CDR1 and CDR2 sequences are SNHLY and FYNNEI. Germline trimming cut 7 bases from V and 7 bases from J; bases unmatched to any gene: 11. Material: PBMCs or a T cell subset sorted from them (not recorded which). This clonotype originated in a man aged 18 to 29 who had mild COVID-19 (a few samples of this study predate the infection). Cell type and time point are not known. The rearrangement uses TRBV2 and TRBJ2-1; 9 nucleotides match TRBD2. The CDR3 region is CASTQAGGPINEQFF. CDR3 in DNA: TGTGCCAGCACCCAGGCGGGGGGGCCAATTAATGAGCAGTTCTTC.